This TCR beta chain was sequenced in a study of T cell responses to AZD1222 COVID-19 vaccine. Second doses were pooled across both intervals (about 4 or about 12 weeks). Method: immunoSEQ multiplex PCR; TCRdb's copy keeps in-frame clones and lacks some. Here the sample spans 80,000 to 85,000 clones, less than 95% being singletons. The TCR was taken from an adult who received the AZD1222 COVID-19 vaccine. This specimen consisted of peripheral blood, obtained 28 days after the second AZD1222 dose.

CDR3: CASSVLQGNEQFF. Written as DNA, the CDR3 is TGTGCCAGCAGCGTATTACAGGGGAATGAGCAGTTCTTC. V and J are TRBV9 and TRBJ2-1, with TRBD1 matching 7 bases. The CDR3 covers 13 residues. V lost 1 base, J lost 7 bases, and 2 bases stayed unmatched. Germline assignment: CDR1 SGDLS and CDR2 YYNGEE. Filled out from reference TRBV9 and TRBJ2-1, the complete variable domain reads DSGVTQTPKHLITATGQRVTLRCSPRSGDLSVYWYQQSLDQGLQFLIQYYNGEERAKGNILERFSAQQFPDLHSELNLSSLELGDSALYFCASSVLQGNEQFFGPGTRLTVL.